Listed below are T cell receptor beta chains from one sample, sequenced in a study of OX40 agonist ivuxolimab in advanced cancers. Libraries were prepared by immunoSEQ multiplex PCR; TCRdb keeps only in-frame clonotypes and omits some of them. The profile shows about 58,000 clones, around four fifths of them singletons. The sample consisted of CD4+ or CD8+ T cells sorted from blood, taken in a trial of the OX40 agonist ivuxolimab. All receptors derive from an adult with an advanced solid tumor such as melanoma, head and neck, liver or kidney cancer. CDR3s include the opening cysteine and the closing phenylalanine or tryptophan. A D gene is named only where the DNA matches it firmly. Not every row has a clone size; where given, it reads once, few, many or a size class.

D gene | clone size | J gene | V gene | CDR3 protein | CDR3 DNA
. | . | TRBJ2-1 | TRBV9 | CASSGWQRGPSSYNEQFF | TGTGCCAGCAGCGGGTGGCAGCGTGGGCCCAGCTCCTACAATGAGCAGTTCTTC
. | . | TRBJ2-1 | TRBV4-3 | CASSQDARGGNEQFF | TGCGCCAGCAGCCAAGACGCACGTGGCGGCAATGAGCAGTTCTTC
TRBD2 | . | TRBJ2-3 | TRBV28 | CASSLNSGGARGDTQYF | TGTGCCAGCAGTTTAAATAGCGGGGGGGCCAGGGGCGATACGCAGTATTTT
TRBD1 | . | TRBJ2-5 | TRBV27 | CASSLWGQAGGETQYF | TGTGCCAGCAGTTTATGGGGACAGGCAGGGGGGGAGACCCAGTACTTC
. | . | TRBJ1-1 | TRBV14 | CASSQDEGTEAFF | TGTGCCAGCAGCCAAGATGAAGGGACGGAAGCTTTCTTT
TRBD1 | . | TRBJ2-3 | TRBV7-7 | CASSFALRTGKTDTQYF | TGTGCTAGCAGCTTCGCCCTCAGGACAGGGAAAACAGATACGCAGTATTTT
. | . | TRBJ2-3 | TRBV6-5 | CASSSPRTQYF | TGTGCCAGCAGCTCCCCCCGGACGCAGTATTTT
. | few | TRBJ1-6 | TRBV15 | CATSRDGRSSPLHF | TGTGCCACCAGCAGAGATGGGAGGAGTTCACCCCTCCACTTT
TRBD2 | . | TRBJ2-1 | TRBV7-6 | CASSFRTSGGLNNEQFF | TGTGCCAGCAGCTTCCGGACTAGCGGGGGGCTTAACAATGAGCAGTTCTTC
. | . | TRBJ1-1 | TRBV29-1 | CSVLGQTMNTEAFF | TGCAGCGTCCTCGGACAGACCATGAACACTGAAGCTTTCTTT
. | . | TRBJ2-1 | TRBV7-9 | CASSLARGGSSYNEQFF | TGTGCCAGCAGCTTAGCCAGGGGAGGGAGCTCCTACAATGAGCAGTTCTTC
. | . | TRBJ2-7 | TRBV10-3 | CAISDNLDEQYF | TGTGCCATCAGTGATAATCTGGACGAGCAGTACTTC
. | . | TRBJ1-1 | TRBV30 | CAWSWGVGNTEAFF | TGTGCCTGGAGCTGGGGGGTCGGGAACACTGAAGCTTTCTTT
TRBD1 | . | TRBJ2-1 | TRBV19 | CASSMTGRTYNEQFF | TGTGCCAGTAGTATGACAGGGAGAACCTACAATGAGCAGTTCTTC
. | . | TRBJ2-1 | TRBV5-1 | CASSLAGVNEQFF | TGCGCCAGCAGCTTGGCCGGGGTAAATGAGCAGTTCTTC
. | . | TRBJ1-2 | TRBV19 | CASTDTFNYGYTF | TGTGCCAGTACGGACACGTTTAACTATGGCTACACCTTC
. | few | TRBJ2-7 | TRBV27 | CASSLRREDRASKQYF | TGTGCCAGCAGTTTACGTCGGGAGGACAGGGCAAGCAAGCAGTACTTC
TRBD2 | . | TRBJ2-5 | TRBV14 | CASSQDTGGRTQYF | TGTGCCAGCAGCCAAGACACGGGGGGGAGGACCCAGTACTTC
. | few | TRBJ1-5 | TRBV6-1 | CASSENVPQSNQPQHF | TGTGCCAGCAGTGAAAACGTACCCCAAAGCAATCAGCCCCAGCATTTT
. | . | TRBJ1-2 | TRBV18 | CASSPPGNDYGYTF | TGTGCCAGCTCACCACCGGGCAACGACTATGGCTACACCTTC
. | . | TRBJ2-7 | TRBV11-3 | CASSLDRGHEQYF | TGTGCCAGCAGCTTAGACAGGGGCCACGAGCAGTACTTC
. | . | TRBJ1-5 | TRBV19 | CASSITSNLDQPQHF | TGTGCCAGTAGTATTACATCGAATTTGGATCAGCCCCAGCATTTT
TRBD1 | . | TRBJ2-7 | TRBV5-1 | CASSFEQGAYEQYF | TGCGCCAGCAGCTTCGAACAGGGGGCCTACGAGCAGTACTTC
TRBD1 | . | TRBJ1-2 | TRBV28 | CASSLSPLGQGDYGYTF | TGTGCCAGCAGTTTATCGCCCCTAGGACAGGGCGACTATGGCTACACCTTC
. | . | TRBJ1-2 | TRBV28 | CASSFGADYGYTF | TGTGCCAGCAGTTTCGGGGCAGACTATGGCTACACCTTC
. | . | TRBJ2-3 | TRBV7-2 | CASSPGVGRADTQYF | TGTGCCAGCAGCCCTGGGGTAGGGCGGGCAGATACGCAGTATTTT
. | . | TRBJ1-3 | TRBV6-5 | CASSNGADSGNTIYF | TGTGCCAGCAGCAACGGGGCAGACTCTGGAAACACCATATATTTT
. | . | TRBJ1-4 | TRBV5-5 | CASSLGEFNEKLFF | TGTGCCAGCAGCTTGGGTGAGTTTAATGAAAAACTGTTTTTT
. | . | TRBJ2-3 | TRBV5-1 | CASSSETSGTQYF | TGCGCCAGCAGCTCGGAAACTAGTGGCACGCAGTATTTT
. | . | TRBJ1-2 | TRBV7-9 | CASSNPGRANYGYTF | TGTGCCAGCAGCAACCCAGGGAGGGCTAACTATGGCTACACCTTC
TRBD2 | . | TRBJ2-2 | TRBV10-3 | CAIPKGTSGTGELFF | TGTGCCATCCCTAAGGGGACTAGCGGGACCGGGGAGCTGTTTTTT
. | . | TRBJ2-7 | TRBV6-6 | CASLPPGSYEQYF | TGTGCCAGCTTACCCCCGGGGTCTTACGAGCAGTACTTC
. | . | TRBJ1-1 | TRBV28 | CASDTPGGGSDTEAFF | TGTGCCAGCGACACTCCAGGTGGGGGGTCTGATACTGAAGCTTTCTTT
. | . | TRBJ2-1 | TRBV9 | CASSPRTYNEQFF | TGTGCCAGCAGCCCCCGGACCTACAATGAGCAGTTCTTC
. | . | TRBJ1-3 | TRBV28 | CASSFQLSTISGNTIYF | TGTGCCAGCAGTTTCCAGCTTTCCACTATCTCTGGAAACACCATATATTTT
. | . | TRBJ1-1 | TRBV7-3 | CASSADRDTEAFF | TGTGCCAGCAGCGCGGATCGTGACACTGAAGCTTTCTTT
. | . | TRBJ2-4 | TRBV7-2 | CASSQGQENIQYF | TGTGCCAGCAGCCAGGGACAAGAAAACATTCAGTACTTC
TRBD1 | . | TRBJ2-7 | TRBV5-1 | CASSASGTEYEQYF | TGCGCCAGCAGCGCGTCCGGGACAGAGTACGAGCAGTACTTC
. | . | TRBJ2-7 | TRBV2 | CASRFDSYYEQYF | TGTGCCAGCAGGTTCGACAGCTACTACGAGCAGTACTTC
. | many | TRBJ1-5 | TRBV1 | CTSSPQGRQPQHF | TGCACCAGCAGCCCACAGGGGAGGCAGCCCCAGCATTTT
TRBD2 | . | TRBJ2-5 | TRBV7-2 | CASSLVGQRGFQETQYF | TGTGCCAGCAGCTTAGTAGGCCAGCGGGGGTTTCAAGAGACCCAGTACTTC
. | few | TRBJ1-4 | TRBV19 | CASSSLAGTNEKLFF | TGTGCCAGTAGTTCCCTTGCCGGGACGAATGAAAAACTGTTTTTT
TRBD1 | few | TRBJ1-1 | TRBV19 | CASVGQGNTEAFF | TGTGCCAGTGTCGGACAGGGCAACACTGAAGCTTTCTTT